This T cell receptor beta chain was sequenced in a study of naive and memory T cell subsets. The table lists this clonotype with many counts. Two oligonucleotides, mixed equimolar, formed the beta constant-region primer covering TRBC1 and TRBC2. Nested alpha and beta constant-region primers with the SP2 primer drove four PCR rounds on ligated cDNA. In TCRdb, the UMI-ligation and nested PCR reads were re-called with MiXCR into one record per CDR3 protein. The sample consists of tens of thousands of distinct CDR3 sequences, over 9% of them appearing once. The V and J ends lost 1 base and 2 bases respectively, with 11 bases between them. The length of the CDR3 is 15 residues. Germline V gene sequence: CDR1 SEHNR, CDR2 FQNEAQ (reference sequence).

This receptor was taken from a human donor in good health. The sample was naive CD8+ T cells from blood. The chain is built from TRBV7-9 and TRBJ1-2, with D perhaps matching TRBD1 (6 bases). CDR3 in DNA: TGTGCCAGCAGCTTAGGCCAGGGGCAGAACTATGGCTACACCTTC. It specifies CASSLGQGQNYGYTF.